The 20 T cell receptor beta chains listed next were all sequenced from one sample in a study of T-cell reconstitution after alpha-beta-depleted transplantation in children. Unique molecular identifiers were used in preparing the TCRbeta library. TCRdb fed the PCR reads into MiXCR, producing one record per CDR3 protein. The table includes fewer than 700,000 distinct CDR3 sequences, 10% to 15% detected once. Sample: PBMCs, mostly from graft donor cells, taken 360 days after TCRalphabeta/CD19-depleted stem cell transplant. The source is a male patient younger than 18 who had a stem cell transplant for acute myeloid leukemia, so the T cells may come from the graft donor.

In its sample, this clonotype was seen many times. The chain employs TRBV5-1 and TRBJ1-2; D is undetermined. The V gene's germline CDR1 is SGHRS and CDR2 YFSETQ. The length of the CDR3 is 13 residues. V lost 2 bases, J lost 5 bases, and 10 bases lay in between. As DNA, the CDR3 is TGCGCCAGCAGCTTCCTTCGAGGGTATGGCTACACCTTC. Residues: CASSFLRGYGYTF. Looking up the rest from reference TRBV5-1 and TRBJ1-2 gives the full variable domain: KAGVTQTPRYLIKTRGQQVTLSCSPISGHRSVSWYQQTPGQGLQFLFEYFSETQRNKGNFPGRFSGRQFSNSRSEMNVSTLELGDSALYLCASSFLRGYGYTFGSGTRLTVV.

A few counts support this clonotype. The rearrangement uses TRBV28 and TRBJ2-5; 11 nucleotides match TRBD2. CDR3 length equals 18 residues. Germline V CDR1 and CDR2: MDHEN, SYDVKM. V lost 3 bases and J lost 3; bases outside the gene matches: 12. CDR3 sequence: CASSFYLAGGTAKETQYF. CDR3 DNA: TGTGCCAGCAGTTTCTACTTAGCGGGAGGGACGGCGAAAGAGACCCAGTACTTC.

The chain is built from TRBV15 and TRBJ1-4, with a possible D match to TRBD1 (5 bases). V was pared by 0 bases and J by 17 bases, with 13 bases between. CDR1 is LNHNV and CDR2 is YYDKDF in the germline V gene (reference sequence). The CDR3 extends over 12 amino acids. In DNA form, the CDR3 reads TGTGCCACCAGCAGAGAATACCGGGACGGATTTTTT. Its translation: CATSREYRDGFF.

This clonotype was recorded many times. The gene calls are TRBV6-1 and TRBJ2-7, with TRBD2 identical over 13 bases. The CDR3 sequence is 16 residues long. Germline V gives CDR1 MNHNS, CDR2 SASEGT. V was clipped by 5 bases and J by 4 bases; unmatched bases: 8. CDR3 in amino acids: CASSKGGLAGRYEQYF. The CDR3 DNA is TGTGCCAGCAGTAAGGGGGGACTAGCGGGAAGGTACGAGCAGTACTTC.

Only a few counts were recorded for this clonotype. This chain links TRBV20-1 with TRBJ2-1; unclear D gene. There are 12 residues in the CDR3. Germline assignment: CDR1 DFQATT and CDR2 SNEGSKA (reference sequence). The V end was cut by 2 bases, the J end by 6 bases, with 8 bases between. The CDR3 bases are TGCAGTGCTAGATGGGTCACCAATGAGCAGTTCTTC. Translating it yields CSARWVTNEQFF.

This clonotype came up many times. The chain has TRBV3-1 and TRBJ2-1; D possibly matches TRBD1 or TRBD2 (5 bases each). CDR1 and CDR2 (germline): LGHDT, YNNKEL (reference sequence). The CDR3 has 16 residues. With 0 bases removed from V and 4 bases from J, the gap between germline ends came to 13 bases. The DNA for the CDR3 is TGTGCCAGCAGCCAAGATCTCCCAGGGAGTTACAATGAGCAGTTCTTC. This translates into CASSQDLPGSYNEQFF.

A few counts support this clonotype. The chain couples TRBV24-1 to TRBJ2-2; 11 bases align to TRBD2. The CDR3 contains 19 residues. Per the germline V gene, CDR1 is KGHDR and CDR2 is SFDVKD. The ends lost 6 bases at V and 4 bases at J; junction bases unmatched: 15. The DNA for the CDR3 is TGTGCCACCAGTAAACGGACTAGCGGGCTCCTTGAATTCACCGGGGAGCTGTTTTTT. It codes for CATSKRTSGLLEFTGELFF.

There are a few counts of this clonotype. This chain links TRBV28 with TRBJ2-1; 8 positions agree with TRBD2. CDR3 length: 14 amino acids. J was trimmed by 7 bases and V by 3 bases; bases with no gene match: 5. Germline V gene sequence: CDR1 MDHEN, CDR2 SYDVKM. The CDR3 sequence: CASSFSGLGNEQFF. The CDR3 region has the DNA TGTGCCAGCAGTTTCTCGGGACTAGGTAATGAGCAGTTCTTC.

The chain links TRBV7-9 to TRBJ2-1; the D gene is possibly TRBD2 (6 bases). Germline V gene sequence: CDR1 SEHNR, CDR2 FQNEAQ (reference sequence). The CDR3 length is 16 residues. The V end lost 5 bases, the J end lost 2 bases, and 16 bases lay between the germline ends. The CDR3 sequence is CASSPRGTDTYNEQFF. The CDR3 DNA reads TGTGCCAGCAGCCCACGGGGGACTGATACCTACAATGAGCAGTTCTTC.

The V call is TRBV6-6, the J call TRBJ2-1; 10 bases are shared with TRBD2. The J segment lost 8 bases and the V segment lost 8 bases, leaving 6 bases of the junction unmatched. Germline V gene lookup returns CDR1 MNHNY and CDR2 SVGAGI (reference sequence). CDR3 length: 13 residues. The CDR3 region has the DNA TGTGCCAGCGTTCTAGCGGGAGTGGATGAGCAGTTCTTC. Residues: CASVLAGVDEQFF.

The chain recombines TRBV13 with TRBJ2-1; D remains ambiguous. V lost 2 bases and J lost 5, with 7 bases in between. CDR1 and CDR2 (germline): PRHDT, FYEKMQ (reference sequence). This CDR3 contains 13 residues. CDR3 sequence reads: CASSLTADNEQFF. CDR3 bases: TGTGCCAGCAGCTTAACCGCGGACAATGAGCAGTTCTTC.

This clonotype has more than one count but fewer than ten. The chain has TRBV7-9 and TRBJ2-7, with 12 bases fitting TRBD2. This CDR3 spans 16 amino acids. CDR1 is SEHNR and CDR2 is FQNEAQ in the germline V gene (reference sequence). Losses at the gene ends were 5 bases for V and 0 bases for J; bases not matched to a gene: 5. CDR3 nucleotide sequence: TGTGCCAGCAGCCGCCGGGGACTAGCGGGCTCCTACGAGCAGTACTTC. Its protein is CASSRRGLAGSYEQYF.

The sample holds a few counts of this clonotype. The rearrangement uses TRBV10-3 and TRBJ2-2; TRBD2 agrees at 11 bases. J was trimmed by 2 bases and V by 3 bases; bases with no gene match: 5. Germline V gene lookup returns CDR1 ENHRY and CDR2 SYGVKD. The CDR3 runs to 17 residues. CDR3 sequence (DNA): TGTGCCATCAGTGAAGTAGCGGGAGGGGGAAACACCGGGGAGCTGTTTTTT. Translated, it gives CAISEVAGGGNTGELFF.

CDR3 loop: CASGEEAQYF. The CDR3 DNA follows: TGCGCCAGCGGAGAGGAGGCCCAGTACTTC. The chain employs TRBV10-2 and TRBJ2-5, with D perhaps matching TRBD2 (5 bases). Germline CDR1 is WSHSY and CDR2 is SAAADI. V was cut by 8 bases and J by 9 bases, with 10 bases left in between. The CDR3 has 10 amino acids.

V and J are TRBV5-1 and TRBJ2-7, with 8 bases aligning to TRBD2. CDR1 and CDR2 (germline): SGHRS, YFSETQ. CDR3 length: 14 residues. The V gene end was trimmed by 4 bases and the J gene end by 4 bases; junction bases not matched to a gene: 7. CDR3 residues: CASSVRGAKYEQYF. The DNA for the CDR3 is TGCGCCAGCAGCGTGCGGGGGGCCAAATACGAGCAGTACTTC.

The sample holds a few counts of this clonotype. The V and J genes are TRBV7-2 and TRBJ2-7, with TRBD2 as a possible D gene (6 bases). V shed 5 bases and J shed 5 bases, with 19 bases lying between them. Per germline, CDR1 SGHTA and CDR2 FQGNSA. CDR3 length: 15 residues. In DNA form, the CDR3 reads TGTGCCAGCAGCAAGGGACTTCGTAGAGTTCACGAGCAGTACTTC. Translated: CASSKGLRRVHEQYF.

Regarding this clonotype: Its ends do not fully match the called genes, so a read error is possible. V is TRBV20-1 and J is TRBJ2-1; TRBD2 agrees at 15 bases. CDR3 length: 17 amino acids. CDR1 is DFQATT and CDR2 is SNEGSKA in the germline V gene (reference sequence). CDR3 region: CCARGTSGRPTYNEQFF. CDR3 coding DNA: TGCTGTGCTAGAGGGACTAGCGGGAGGCCTACCTACAATGAGCAGTTCTTC.

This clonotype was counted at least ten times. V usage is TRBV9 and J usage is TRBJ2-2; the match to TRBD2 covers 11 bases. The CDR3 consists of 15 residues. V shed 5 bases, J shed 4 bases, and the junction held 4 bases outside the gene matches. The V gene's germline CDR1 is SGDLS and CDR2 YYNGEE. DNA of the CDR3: TGTGCCAGCAGTGGGACTAGCGGAGTCACCGGGGAGCTGTTTTTT. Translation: CASSGTSGVTGELFF.

CDR3 residues: CRVVAGGPGVGDTQYF. The CDR3 nucleotides are TGCAGGGTAGTAGCGGGGGGGCCTGGTGTAGGAGATACGCAGTATTTT. The chain carries TRBV20-1 and TRBJ2-3, with TRBD2 matching 11 bases. Germline CDR1 and CDR2: DFQATT and SNEGSKA (reference sequence). The CDR3 is 16 residues long.

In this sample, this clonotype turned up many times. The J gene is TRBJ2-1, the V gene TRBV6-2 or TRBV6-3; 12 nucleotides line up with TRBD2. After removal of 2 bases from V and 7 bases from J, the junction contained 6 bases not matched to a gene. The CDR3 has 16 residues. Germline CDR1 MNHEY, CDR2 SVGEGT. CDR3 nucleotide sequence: TGTGCCAGCAGTTACGTTGGACTAGCGGGACATAATGAGCAGTTCTTC. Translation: CASSYVGLAGHNEQFF.